This T cell receptor beta chain was found in a study of blood T cells in healthy people across ages (dated by TCRdb to 2015 to 2017). For the wider study: In model experiments, template switching captured roughly one uniquely barcoded TCR beta cDNA molecule for every two T cells. The study measured age-related changes in TCR beta repertoire diversity using deep sequencing normalized with unique cDNA molecular identifiers. To avoid experimental bias, donors of different ages were spread randomly across the sequencing lanes. Using the same blood draw, the study looked at two additional independent replicas of 1 million unique cDNA reads for two donors, one aged 18 to 30 and the other aged 80 or older. The donors were divided into four age groups: young (average around 16 years), middle-aged (approximately 41), aged (approximately 64) and long-lived (roughly 82). Summary of the overall study and its limitations: Estimates of total diversity based on one million sequenced T cells were regarded as lower bounds and as underestimates. Observed TCR beta diversity correlated strongly with the percentage of naive T cells measured by flow cytometry. Bulk unsorted PBMC profiling prevented conclusive comparison of naive and antigen-experienced compartments. Compared with the aged group, the long-lived group had more naive CD4+ T cells, fewer expanded clones and increased TCR diversity, suggesting age selection. Donor CMV infection status was unknown, potentially confounding age-related changes in expanded clonotypes. Observed TCR beta diversity per million T cells fell roughly linearly with age, and a significant reduction was already apparent by age approximately 41.

The library was built by means of 5' RACE. The sequencing machine was an Illumina HiSeq 2500. A second PCR of 7 to 11 cycles was performed with a sample-barcoded 5' primer and a J-beta primer mix. Each TCR beta cDNA molecule received a unique molecular identifier from a template-switch 5' adaptor carrying 12 random nucleotides. Each sample yielded at least 3 million CDR3-containing paired-end reads. The Mint cDNA synthesis kit, primed by a TRBC-specific oligonucleotide, was used to synthesize first-strand cDNA from all RNA. Following uracil-DNA glycosylase treatment, all cDNA underwent a first 18-cycle PCR with the universal primers M1SS and BC2_uni_R. The original pipeline was this. Each sample was normalized by randomly selecting 1 million high-quality reads, each carrying a distinct molecular identifier. Instead of being binned into consensus sequences, reads with shared molecular identifiers were discarded. MiTCR, set to a Q25 quality threshold and the strictest error-elimination algorithm, was used for CDR3 identification, clonotype clustering and error correction. A nonparametric unseen species model with Euler transformation was used to estimate a lower bound on total TCR beta diversity. TCRdb cleaned the public reads at Q25 with fastp, built clones with MiXCR and kept in-frame beta chains. Rows merge per CDR3 protein into single entries with the most common DNA and genes. The V and J calls shown here were made by TCRdb, not taken from the authors' results. The sample records about 1 million distinct CDR3 sequences, less than 50% of which are singletons. The ten largest clones capture 15% to 20% of the sample.

As regards this clonotype: Its antigen has not been determined. Per-nucleotide qualities are absent, and no much larger clonotype sits a single base away.

The roughly 37 donors, aged about 6 to 95 years, were systemically healthy Caucasian individuals from Russia. Ten milliliters of peripheral blood were collected from each donor into EDTA-treated Vacutainer tubes. Ficoll-Paque density-gradient centrifugation was used to isolate PBMCs, with at least 7 million obtained per sample. Trizol reagent was used to extract total RNA from PBMCs, with at least 6 micrograms per sample. Naive CD45RAhigh/CD27high T cell percentages were measured by flow cytometry on a PBMC aliquot from every donor. CDR1 and CDR2 are drawn from the germline V gene (reference sequence): MNHEY, SMNVEV. V lost 7 bases and J lost 4 bases, and the count of bases not matched to a germline gene is 7. The CDR3 goes from the cysteine to the phenylalanine over 14 residues. Just the 42-base CDR3 DNA is kept, in frame starting at base 1.

This receptor was obtained from a woman between 55 and 75 years old in good health. Specimen: blood. This sequence uses TRBV27 and TRBJ2-3; TRBD1 lines up with 8 middle nucleotides. The CDR3 loop reads CASNPDRAADTQYF. The DNA sequence follows: TGTGCCAGCAACCCGGACAGGGCGGCAGATACGCAGTATTTT.